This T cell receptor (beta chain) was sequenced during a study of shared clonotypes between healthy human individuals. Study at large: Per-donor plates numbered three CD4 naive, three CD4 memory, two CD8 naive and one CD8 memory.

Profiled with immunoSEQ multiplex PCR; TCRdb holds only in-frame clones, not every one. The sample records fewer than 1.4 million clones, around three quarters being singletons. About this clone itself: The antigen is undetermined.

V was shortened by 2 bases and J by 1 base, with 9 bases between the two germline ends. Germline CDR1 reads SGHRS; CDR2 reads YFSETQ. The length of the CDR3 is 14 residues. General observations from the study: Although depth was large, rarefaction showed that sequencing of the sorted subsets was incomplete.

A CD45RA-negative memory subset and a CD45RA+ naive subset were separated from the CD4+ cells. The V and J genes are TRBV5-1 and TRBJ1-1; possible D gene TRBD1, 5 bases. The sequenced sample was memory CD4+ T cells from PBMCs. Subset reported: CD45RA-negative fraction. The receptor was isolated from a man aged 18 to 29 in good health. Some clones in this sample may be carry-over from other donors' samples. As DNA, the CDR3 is TGCGCCAGCAGCTTCAGTCAGGGGAACACTGAAGCTTTCTTT. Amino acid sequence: CASSFSQGNTEAFF.